A single TCR beta chain is shown here with its context. Antigen unknown. These data are taken from a study of T-cell memory formation after mild COVID-19. General study findings and limits: Clones contracting day 15 to 85 were balanced CD4/CD8; later expanders leaned CD4+.

In TCRdb, the 5' RACE reads were re-called with MiXCR into one record per CDR3 protein. This table holds roughly 160,000 distinct CDR3 sequences, roughly 13% found once. The CDR3 loop spans 15 amino acids. Trimming cost V 6 bases and J 4 bases; bases outside gene matches: 2. The source is a man between 18 and 35 years old who had mild COVID-19 (a few samples of this study predate the infection). Cell type and time point are not known. The gene calls are TRBV12-3 or TRBV12-4 and TRBJ2-5, with 16 bases that match TRBD2. Sequencing was done on a sample of PBMCs or a T cell subset sorted from them (not recorded which). In DNA, the CDR3 is TGTGCCAGCAGGGGACTAGCGGGGGGGCCAGAGACCCAGTACTTC. Translating gives CASRGLAGGPETQYF.